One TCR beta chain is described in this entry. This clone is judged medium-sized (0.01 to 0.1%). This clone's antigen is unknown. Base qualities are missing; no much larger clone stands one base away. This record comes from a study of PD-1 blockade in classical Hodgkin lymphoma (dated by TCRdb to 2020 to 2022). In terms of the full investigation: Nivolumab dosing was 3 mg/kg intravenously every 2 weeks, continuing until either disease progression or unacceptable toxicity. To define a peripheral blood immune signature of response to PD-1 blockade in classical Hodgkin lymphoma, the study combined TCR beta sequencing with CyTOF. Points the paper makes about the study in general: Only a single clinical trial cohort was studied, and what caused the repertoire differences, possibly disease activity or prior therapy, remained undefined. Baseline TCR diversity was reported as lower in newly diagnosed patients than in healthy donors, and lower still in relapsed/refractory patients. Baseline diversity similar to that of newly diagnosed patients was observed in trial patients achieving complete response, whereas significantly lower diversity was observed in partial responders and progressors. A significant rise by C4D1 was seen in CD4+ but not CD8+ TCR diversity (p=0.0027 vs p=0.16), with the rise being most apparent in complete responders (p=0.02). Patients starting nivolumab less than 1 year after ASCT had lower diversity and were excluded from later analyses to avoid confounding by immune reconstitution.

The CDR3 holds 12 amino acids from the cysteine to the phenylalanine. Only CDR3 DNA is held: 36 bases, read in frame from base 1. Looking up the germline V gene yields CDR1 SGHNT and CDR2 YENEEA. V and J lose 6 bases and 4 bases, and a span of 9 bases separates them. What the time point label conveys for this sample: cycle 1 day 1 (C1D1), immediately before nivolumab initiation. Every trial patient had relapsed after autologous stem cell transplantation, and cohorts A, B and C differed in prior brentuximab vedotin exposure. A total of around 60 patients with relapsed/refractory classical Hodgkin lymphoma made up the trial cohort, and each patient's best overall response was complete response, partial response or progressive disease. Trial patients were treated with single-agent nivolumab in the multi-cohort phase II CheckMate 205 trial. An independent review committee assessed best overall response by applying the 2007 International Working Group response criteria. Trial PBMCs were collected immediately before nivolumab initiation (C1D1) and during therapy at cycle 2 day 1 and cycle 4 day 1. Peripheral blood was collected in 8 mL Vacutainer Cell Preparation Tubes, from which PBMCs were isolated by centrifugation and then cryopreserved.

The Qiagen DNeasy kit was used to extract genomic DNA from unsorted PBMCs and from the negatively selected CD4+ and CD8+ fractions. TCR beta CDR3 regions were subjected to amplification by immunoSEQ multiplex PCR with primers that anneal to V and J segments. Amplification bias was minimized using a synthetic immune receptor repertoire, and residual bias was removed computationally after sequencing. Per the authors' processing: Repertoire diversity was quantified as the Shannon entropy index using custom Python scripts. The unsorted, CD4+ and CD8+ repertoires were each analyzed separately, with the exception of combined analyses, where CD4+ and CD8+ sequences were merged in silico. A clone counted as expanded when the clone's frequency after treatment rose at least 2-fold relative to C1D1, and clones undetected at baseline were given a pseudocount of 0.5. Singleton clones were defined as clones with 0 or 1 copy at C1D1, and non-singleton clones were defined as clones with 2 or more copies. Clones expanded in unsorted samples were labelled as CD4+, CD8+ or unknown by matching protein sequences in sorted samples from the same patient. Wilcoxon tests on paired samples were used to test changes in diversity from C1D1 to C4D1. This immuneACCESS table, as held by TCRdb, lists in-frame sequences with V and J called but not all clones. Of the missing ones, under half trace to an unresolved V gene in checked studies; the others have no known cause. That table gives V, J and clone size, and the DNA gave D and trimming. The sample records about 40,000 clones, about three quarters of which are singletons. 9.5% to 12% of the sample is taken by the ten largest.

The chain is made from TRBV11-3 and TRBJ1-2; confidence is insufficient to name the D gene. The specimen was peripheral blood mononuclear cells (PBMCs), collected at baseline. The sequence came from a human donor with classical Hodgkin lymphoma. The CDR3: CASSEFGYGYTF. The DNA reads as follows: TGTGCCAGCAGTGAATTTGGCTATGGCTACACCTTC.